A selection of T cell receptor beta chains follows, all from one sample in a study of brain T cells in children with intractable seizures. The method was immunoSEQ multiplex PCR; TCRdb's version includes in-frame clones alone and lacks a portion of them. The table records 78,000 or so clones, 91% of them present only once. The sequences come from peripheral blood, collected at surgery. The receptors stem from a girl aged 2 to 9 with Rasmussen encephalitis and intractable seizures. The CDR3 runs from the conserved cysteine through the conserved F or W. Each record gives: V gene, clone size, J gene, CDR3 protein. Some rows have no size entry. The others give once, few or many, or a class for an expanded clone.

v_call: TRBV19
clone_size: .
j_call: TRBJ1-6
cdr3_aa: CASSAYHRGKSYNSPLHF

v_call: TRBV14
clone_size: .
j_call: TRBJ2-5
cdr3_aa: CASNLGGYETQYF

v_call: TRBV18
clone_size: .
j_call: TRBJ1-2
cdr3_aa: CASSPGALYGYTF

v_call: TRBV3-1/TRBV3-2
clone_size: .
j_call: TRBJ1-1
cdr3_aa: CASSDSSEAFF

v_call: TRBV30
clone_size: .
j_call: TRBJ2-7
cdr3_aa: CAWGAPYEQYF

v_call: TRBV5-1
clone_size: .
j_call: TRBJ1-1
cdr3_aa: CASRNSGEAEAFF

v_call: TRBV28
clone_size: .
j_call: TRBJ2-1
cdr3_aa: CASTNPPHSEQFF

v_call: TRBV5-5
clone_size: .
j_call: TRBJ1-2
cdr3_aa: CASSLVADGYGYTF

v_call: TRBV20-1
clone_size: .
j_call: TRBJ1-5
cdr3_aa: CSASGSGVNQPQHF

v_call: TRBV7-3
clone_size: .
j_call: TRBJ2-3
cdr3_aa: CASSITPGSSTDTQYF

v_call: TRBV4-2
clone_size: .
j_call: TRBJ2-1
cdr3_aa: CASSPSRADNEQFF

v_call: TRBV5-1
clone_size: .
j_call: TRBJ2-3
cdr3_aa: CASSFSGSSGVGGITDTQYF

v_call: TRBV3-1/TRBV3-2
clone_size: .
j_call: TRBJ2-6
cdr3_aa: CASSPSGANVLTF

v_call: TRBV5-1
clone_size: once
j_call: TRBJ2-2
cdr3_aa: CASTAQAGADGELFF

v_call: TRBV5-4
clone_size: .
j_call: TRBJ1-2
cdr3_aa: CASSRGGPGQGYGYTF

v_call: TRBV12-3/TRBV12-4
clone_size: .
j_call: TRBJ2-7
cdr3_aa: CASNLGGYEQYF

v_call: TRBV2
clone_size: .
j_call: TRBJ1-3
cdr3_aa: CASSPDPLGSGNTIYF

v_call: TRBV7-9
clone_size: .
j_call: TRBJ1-2
cdr3_aa: CASSRDRVGNSYTF